Listed here are 3 T cell receptor beta chains from one sample, sequenced in a study of cytomegalovirus exposure and HLA in healthy donors. PCR used 60 Vbeta primers and 13 Jbeta primers. Using immunoSEQ multiplex PCR, the repertoire was profiled, and TCRdb retains in-frame clones only, with some absent. The data contain under 150,000 clones, 70% to 80% of them singletons. Sequencing used PBMCs. Receptor source: a woman between 40 and 50 years old in good health and CMV-seropositive.

The CDR3: CSVDRAGGSYNEQFF. Here the CDR3 DNA reads TGCAGCGTTGATCGAGCGGGAGGATCGTACAATGAGCAGTTCTTC. The V gene is TRBV29-1, the J gene TRBJ2-1; TRBD2 agrees at 9 bases. CDR1 is SQVTM, CDR2 ANQGSEA, per germline. Trimming cost V 3 bases and J 4 bases; bases outside gene matches: 7. This CDR3 comprises 15 residues.

The DNA of the CDR3 is TGTGCCAGCACCTCCCGGCTAGCGCTTGTGAATGAGCAGTTCTTC. It codes for CASTSRLALVNEQFF. This rearrangement joins TRBV28 to TRBJ2-1; maybe TRBD2 (6 bases). This CDR3 has 15 residues. The V gene's germline CDR1 is MDHEN and CDR2 SYDVKM. The V gene lost 7 bases and the J gene lost 7 bases, with 20 bases spanning the gap.

V and J are TRBV6-1 and TRBJ2-7, with TRBD1 identical over 8 bases. Trimming cost V 4 bases and J 3 bases; bases outside gene matches: 8. Germline lookup yields CDR1 MNHNS and CDR2 SASEGT. The CDR3 has 15 amino acids. CDR3 nucleotides: TGTGCCAGCAGTGCTAGAACAGGGGGGATCTACGAGCAGTACTTC. Protein: CASSARTGGIYEQYF.